The 7 T cell receptor beta chains given below trace back to one sample, sequenced in a study of blood T cell repertoires in COVID-19. Produced via immunoSEQ multiplex PCR; TCRdb's table is partial and in-frame only. The table lists 200,000 to 300,000 clones, about 91% of them singletons, with 2% to 2.5% in the top ten. Material for sequencing was PBMCs or T cells enriched from blood (not recorded which). These receptors were obtained from a woman in her 40s with acute COVID-19.

This clone showed up just once. This rearrangement joins TRBV4-1 to TRBJ2-1, with D maybe TRBD1 (6 bases). The CDR3 runs to 15 residues. Germline CDR1 and CDR2: MGHRA and YSYEKL. Trimming cost V 1 base and J 0 bases, with 7 bases left between them. In nucleotides, the CDR3 is TGCGCCAGCAGCCAAGGACAGGCCTCCTACAATGAGCAGTTCTTC. Translation: CASSQGQASYNEQFF.

V and J are TRBV5-5 and TRBJ1-5, with D possibly matching TRBD1 (6 bases). Deletions cut 0 bases from V and 3 bases from J, with 13 bases between. The length of the CDR3 is 16 residues. Germline-derived CDR1 and CDR2 are SGHKS and YYEKEE (reference sequence). The CDR3 spells CASSLAGQYYNQPQHF. The CDR3 bases are TGTGCCAGCAGCTTGGCAGGACAGTACTACAATCAGCCCCAGCATTTT.

The genes are TRBV10-1 and TRBJ2-7; 7 bases are a match to TRBD2. Germline V CDR1 and CDR2: WNHNN, SYGVQD (reference sequence). The length of the CDR3 is 12 residues. J gave up 6 bases and V 5 bases, and 4 bases lay outside the gene matches. DNA for the CDR3: TGCGCCAGCAGTCGGGGAGGGTTCGAGCAGTACTTC. It yields the protein CASSRGGFEQYF.

This sequence joins TRBV27 and TRBJ2-7; 10 bases line up with TRBD2. The J segment lost 5 bases and the V segment lost 3 bases, leaving 13 bases of the junction unmatched. In germline, CDR1 is MNHEY, CDR2 SMNVEV (reference sequence). The CDR3 contains 17 residues. CDR3 bases: TGTGCCAGCAGTTTCCAAGCGGGGGGGCTTAGAAGCCACGAGCAGTACTTC. Its translation: CASSFQAGGLRSHEQYF.

Worth noting for this clone: A much larger clone is a single base away; this may be a read error. V is TRBV2 and J is TRBJ1-4, with 7 bases lining up with TRBD1. The CDR3 is made up of 13 amino acids. The V gene's germline CDR1 is SNHLY and CDR2 FYNNEI. The CDR3 region is CTSSEYQGGKLFF. CDR3 in DNA: TGTACCAGCAGTGAATATCAGGGGGGAAAACTGTTTTTT.

CDR3 region: CASSPTQGGYQPQHF. CDR3 coding DNA: TGTGCCAGCAGTCCTACACAGGGTGGCTATCAGCCCCAGCATTTT. This chain links TRBV6-5 with TRBJ1-5, with D maybe TRBD1 (6 bases). The CDR3 has 15 amino acids. Germline CDR1 reads MNHEY; CDR2 reads SVGAGI. V lost 5 bases to trimming and J lost 5 bases, with 16 bases between them.

The chain carries TRBV2 and TRBJ1-6; 12 bases line up with TRBD1. In germline, CDR1 is SNHLY, CDR2 FYNNEI. V shed 7 bases, J shed 7 bases, and the junction held 8 bases outside the gene matches. This CDR3 comprises 16 residues. The CDR3, as DNA: TGTGCCAGCAAGGGACAGGGGGCGCGTGGGAATTCACCCCTCCACTTT. Residues: CASKGQGARGNSPLHF.